This T cell receptor (beta chain) derives from a study of OX40 agonist ivuxolimab in advanced cancers. Study-wide context: Every 2 weeks, patients got intravenous ivuxolimab at one of six dose levels (0.01-10 mg/kg).

The germline V gene encodes CDR1 LNHDA and CDR2 SQIVND (reference sequence). Trimming left V 4 bases short and J 5 bases short, with 14 bases between. The CDR3 is 14 residues long. Generated by immunoSEQ multiplex PCR, the TCRdb table keeps only in-frame clones and is missing some. The sample holds approximately 77,000 clones, about 90% seen once. Sequences were derived from CD4+ or CD8+ T cells sorted from blood, sampled in a trial of the OX40 agonist ivuxolimab. This rearrangement joins TRBV19 to TRBJ2-5; D is possibly TRBD2 (5 bases). This receptor was obtained from an adult with an advanced solid tumor such as melanoma, head and neck, liver or kidney cancer. For the CDR3, the DNA is TGTGCCAGTAGTACCTTGGGGAGTGGGGAGACCCAGTACTTC. It translates to CASSTLGSGETQYF. The variable domain in full, completed from reference TRBV19 and TRBJ2-5, reads DGGITQSPKYLFRKEGQNVTLSCEQNLNHDAMYWYRQDPGQGLRLIYYSQIVNDFQKGDIAEGYSVSREKKESFPLTVTSAQKNPTAFYLCASSTLGSGETQYFGPGTRLLVL.